This is a list of T cell receptor beta chains from one sample in a study of cytomegalovirus exposure and HLA in healthy donors. Profiling relied on immunoSEQ multiplex PCR, and the TCRdb table lists in-frame clones only, not all of them. Counted here are around 140,000 clones, approximately 60% occurring once; the ten biggest clones make up less than 3%. Sequenced sample: PBMCs. These receptors were collected from a woman aged 40 to 49 in good health and CMV-seronegative. Each CDR3 is given with its conserved first and last residue. The D gene is left open where the match is weak. Clone size is shown for a subset of rows, as once, few, many or a class of expanded clone.

abundance	d_gene	v_gene	j_gene	CDR3nt	CDR3aa
NA	NA	TRBV11-1	TRBJ1-1	TGTGCCAGCAGCAGATCTGCGAGGAATCTGAACACTGAAGCTTTCTTT	CASSRSARNLNTEAFF
few	TRBD2	TRBV5-1	TRBJ2-2	TGCGCCAGCAGCTTGGCCCAACGGGGGGGCCGCACCGGGGAGCTGTTTTTT	CASSLAQRGGRTGELFF
NA	NA	TRBV19	TRBJ1-2	TGTGCCAGTAGTCGGGGGGATGGCTACACCTTC	CASSRGDGYTF
NA	NA	TRBV2	TRBJ1-5	TGTGCCAGCAGTGATAAACAGCCCCAGCATTTT	CASSDKQPQHF
NA	NA	TRBV30	TRBJ1-3	TGTGCCTGGAGTCCCCCCGTGACAGATCCTGGAAACACCATATATTTT	CAWSPPVTDPGNTIYF
NA	TRBD2	TRBV5-4	TRBJ2-3	TGTGCCAGCAGCCCGGGGACTAGCGGGGGGATCACAGATACGCAGTATTTT	CASSPGTSGGITDTQYF
NA	TRBD1	TRBV4-1	TRBJ1-3	TGCGCCAGCAGCCGGGGGGCAGGGGGAACTGGAAACACCATATATTTT	CASSRGAGGTGNTIYF
once	NA	TRBV6-5	TRBJ1-2	TGTGCCAGCAGTTTACGGGGTTGGGGCTACACCTTC	CASSLRGWGYTF
few	NA	TRBV19	TRBJ2-6	TGTGCCAGTAGTGCGGGGAGCTCTGGGGCCAACGTCCTGACTTTC	CASSAGSSGANVLTF
few	TRBD1	TRBV6-5	TRBJ2-7	TGTGCCAGCAGTTATCCCGGGACAGGGATCTACGAGCAGTACTTC	CASSYPGTGIYEQYF
NA	TRBD2	TRBV11-1	TRBJ2-1	TGTGCCAGCAGTCCGGGGACTAGCGGGGGGGCCTCCTACAATGAGCAGTTCTTC	CASSPGTSGGASYNEQFF
NA	NA	TRBV28	TRBJ2-2	TGTGCCAGCCAACAGGGAGGGGGGGAGCTGTTTTTT	CASQQGGGELFF
NA	TRBD2	TRBV4-2	TRBJ2-3	TGTGCCAGCAGCCAAGCCCAGCGGGGGACCACAGATACGCAGTATTTT	CASSQAQRGTTDTQYF
NA	TRBD1	TRBV15	TRBJ1-1	TGTGCCACCAGGCGACAGGGGACCACTGAAGCTTTCTTT	CATRRQGTTEAFF
NA	TRBD2	TRBV29-1	TRBJ2-2	TGCAGCGTTACGGGACTAGCGATGGCCGGGGAGCTGTTTTTT	CSVTGLAMAGELFF
NA	NA	TRBV27	TRBJ1-2	TGTGCCAGCAACAGTTTCGCGGGGCAGGGCAGATATGGCTACACCTTC	CASNSFAGQGRYGYTF
NA	NA	TRBV6-5	TRBJ1-1	TGTGCCAGCAGTTACGTGGGGAGGGGGTACACTGAAGCTTTCTTT	CASSYVGRGYTEAFF
NA	NA	TRBV28	TRBJ2-4	TGTGCCAGCAGGATAAGACAGAAAAACATTCAGTACTTC	CASRIRQKNIQYF
NA	NA	TRBV5-6	TRBJ1-2	TGTGCCAGCAGCTTGTGGGGCATACCTAACTATGGCTACACCTTC	CASSLWGIPNYGYTF
few	TRBD2	TRBV5-4	TRBJ2-5	TGTGCCAGCAGCCGGTTGGGAGGGCAGCAAGAGACCCAGTACTTC	CASSRLGGQQETQYF
NA	NA	TRBV12-2	TRBJ1-2	TGTGCAAGTCGCTTAAGGAGGTGTTGGTATGGCTACACCTTC	CASRLRRCWYGYTF
NA	TRBD1	TRBV5-4	TRBJ1-2	TGTGCCAGCAGCCTGCCGGGACAGGGAGGGTATGGCTACACCTTC	CASSLPGQGGYGYTF
NA	NA	TRBV19	TRBJ1-5	TGTGCCAGTAGTATACTGAGCTCCAATCAGCCCCAGCATTTT	CASSILSSNQPQHF
NA	NA	TRBV5-1	TRBJ2-7	TGCGCCAGCAGCTTTGGGGACTCGGGGGAGCAGTACTTC	CASSFGDSGEQYF
NA	NA	TRBV9	TRBJ1-1	TGTGCCAGCAGCGTAGCTTATGACAGATTGAACACTGAAACTTTCTTT	CASSVAYDRLNTETFF
NA	TRBD1	TRBV28	TRBJ1-1	TGTGCCAGCCGAGCTGGGGACAGGGGGCTGTACACTGAAGCTTTCTTT	CASRAGDRGLYTEAFF
NA	TRBD2	TRBV27	TRBJ2-5	TGTGCCAGCAGTAGGGGGCTAGCGGGGATAGGGCCCAAAGAGACCCAGTACTTC	CASSRGLAGIGPKETQYF
few	NA	TRBV5-1	TRBJ1-3	TGCGCCAGCAGCTTGGGCCCAGGGGACGAGGGAAACACCATATATTTT	CASSLGPGDEGNTIYF
NA	NA	TRBV29-1	TRBJ1-4	TGCAGCGTCGAGTCCCCTAATGAAAAACTGTTTTTT	CSVESPNEKLFF
NA	NA	TRBV14	TRBJ2-7	TGTGCCAGCAGCCTCGAACCGGGAAGAGGGTCCTACGAGCAGTACTTC	CASSLEPGRGSYEQYF
NA	NA	TRBV7-9	TRBJ1-1	TGTGCCAGCAGCTCAAACAGGGCTATGAACACTGAAGCTTTCTTT	CASSSNRAMNTEAFF
NA	NA	TRBV19	TRBJ2-5	TGTGCCAGTGCCCCCGCGGGGGAGACCCAGTACTTC	CASAPAGETQYF
NA	NA	TRBV10-3	TRBJ1-6	TGTGCCATCCAGGGCGTTCAAAATTCACCCCTCCACTTT	CAIQGVQNSPLHF
NA	TRBD1	TRBV5-4	TRBJ1-1	TGTGCCAGCAGGCCTAGGACAGGGGGCGGTAACACTGAAGCTTTCTTT	CASRPRTGGGNTEAFF
NA	NA	TRBV6-5	TRBJ1-5	TGTGCCAGCGCTTCTGGAGGCGGGGGAAACCAGCCCCAGCATTTT	CASASGGGGNQPQHF
NA	TRBD1	TRBV6-7	TRBJ2-5	TGTGCCAGCAGTTTTCTTCGGACAGGGAAGGGAGCAGAGACCCAGTACTTC	CASSFLRTGKGAETQYF
NA	NA	TRBV14	TRBJ1-3	TGTGCCAGCAGCCCACTCGGGTTCTCTGGAAACACCATATATTTT	CASSPLGFSGNTIYF
NA	NA	TRBV20-1	TRBJ1-2	TGCAGTGCTAGGGCAAACTATGGCTACACCTTC	CSARANYGYTF
NA	TRBD1	TRBV14	TRBJ1-4	TGTGCCAGCAGTACACAGGGGGCCGGTGAAAAACTGTTTTTT	CASSTQGAGEKLFF
NA	NA	TRBV30	TRBJ1-1	TGTGCCTGGAGTGTTGACAGGAACACTGAAGCTTTCTTT	CAWSVDRNTEAFF
NA	TRBD1	TRBV5-1	TRBJ2-7	TGCGCCAGCAGCTTGCAAGGACAGGCCTACGAGCAGTACTTC	CASSLQGQAYEQYF
NA	TRBD1	TRBV7-9	TRBJ1-1	TGTGCCAGCAGCCCAAGGACAGGGGTAGCCACTGAAGCTTTCTTT	CASSPRTGVATEAFF
NA	NA	TRBV27	TRBJ2-1	TGTGCCAGCACTAGCCAAGTCGGGCATGAGCAGTTCTTC	CASTSQVGHEQFF
NA	TRBD1	TRBV7-9	TRBJ1-5	TGTGCCAGCAGCCTGAGACAGGGACAGCCCCAGCATTTT	CASSLRQGQPQHF
NA	TRBD1	TRBV9	TRBJ1-1	TGTGCCAGCAGCTCCGGGGACAGGGACACTGAAGCTTTCTTT	CASSSGDRDTEAFF
NA	TRBD1	TRBV27	TRBJ1-5	TGTGCCAGCAGTTTATCGACAGGGTTCAATCAGCCCCAGCATTTT	CASSLSTGFNQPQHF
NA	TRBD1	TRBV29-1	TRBJ1-4	TGCAGCGTACAGGGGGCCCCTAATGAAAAACTGTTTTTT	CSVQGAPNEKLFF
NA	NA	TRBV2	TRBJ1-4	TGTGCCAGCAGTGGGTCGAGACAGTCTAATGAAAAACTGTTTTTT	CASSGSRQSNEKLFF
NA	NA	TRBV19	TRBJ1-1	TGTGCTTTCATTGACGGCCCCGAGGACACTGAAGCTTTCTTT	CAFIDGPEDTEAFF
NA	NA	TRBV9	TRBJ1-3	TGTGCCAGCAGCGTAGTGCCGGGTAACTCTGGAAACACCATATATTTT	CASSVVPGNSGNTIYF
NA	NA	TRBV27	TRBJ2-2	TGTGCCAGCAGTTTAGTAGGACTTTCCACCGGGGAGCTGTTTTTT	CASSLVGLSTGELFF
NA	TRBD1	TRBV14	TRBJ1-1	TGTGCCAGCAGCCGGACAGGGGGCAATCTGAACACTGAAGCTTTCTTT	CASSRTGGNLNTEAFF
NA	NA	TRBV5-4	TRBJ1-1	TGTGCCAGCAGCCAACAGGGATTCATGAACACTGAAGCTTTCTTT	CASSQQGFMNTEAFF
NA	NA	TRBV6-5	TRBJ2-7	TGTGCCAGCAGCCGGGCGGGGACGGACTACGAGCAGTACTTC	CASSRAGTDYEQYF
NA	TRBD1	TRBV6-8	TRBJ1-2	TGTGCCAGCAGTTGGAGATGGACAGGGTGTGGCTATGGCTACACCTTC	CASSWRWTGCGYGYTF
NA	NA	TRBV7-2	TRBJ1-1	TGTGCCAGCAGCCACATGGACAGATACACTGAAGCTTTCTTT	CASSHMDRYTEAFF